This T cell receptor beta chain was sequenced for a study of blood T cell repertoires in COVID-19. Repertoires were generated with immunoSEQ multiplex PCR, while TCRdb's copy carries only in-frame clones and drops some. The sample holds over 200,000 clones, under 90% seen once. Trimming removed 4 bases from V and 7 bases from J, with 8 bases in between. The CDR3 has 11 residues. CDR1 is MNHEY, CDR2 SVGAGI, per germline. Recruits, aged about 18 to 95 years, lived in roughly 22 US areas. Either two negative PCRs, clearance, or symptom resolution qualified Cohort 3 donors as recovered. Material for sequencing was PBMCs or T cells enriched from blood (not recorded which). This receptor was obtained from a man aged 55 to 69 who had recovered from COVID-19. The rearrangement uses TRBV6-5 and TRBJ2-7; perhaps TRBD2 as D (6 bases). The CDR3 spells CASSSRGEQYF. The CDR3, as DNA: TGTGCCAGCAGTTCGCGGGGAGAGCAGTACTTC.